A single TCR beta chain is shown here with its context. CDR1 and CDR2 (germline): SGHNT, YYREEE (reference sequence). J was trimmed by 2 bases and V by 4 bases; bases with no gene match: 7. This CDR3 has 16 residues. Here immunoSEQ multiplex PCR was the method, and the copy in TCRdb shows in-frame clones only, minus some. Of 200,000 or so clones listed, 85% to 90% are singletons. The record originates from a study of T cell responses to AZD1222 COVID-19 vaccine. This chain joins TRBV5-4 and TRBJ2-7, with 12 positions matching TRBD2. The starting material was peripheral blood, obtained on day 0 of MenACWY control vaccination. The TCR originated in an adult in good health. The CDR3, as DNA: TGTGCCAGCAGCCCTGGACTAGCGGGAAATCCCTACGAGCAGTACTTC. Residues: CASSPGLAGNPYEQYF. The full variable domain, rest sourced from reference TRBV5-4 and TRBJ2-7, is ETGVTQSPTHLIKTRGQQVTLRCSSQSGHNTVSWYQQALGQGPQFIFQYYREEENGRGNFPPRFSGLQFPNYSSELNVNALELDDSALYLCASSPGLAGNPYEQYFGPGTRLTVT.